Here is one T cell receptor (beta chain) with its context. As yet, its antigen is unknown. The record originates from a study of T cell repertoires in cytomegalovirus infection. The study's findings and limits: Frequencies of public TCR beta families were cumulated, and this identified carriers of CMV plus the relevant HLA. HLA-C-restricted CMV clonotypes gave the most frequent clonotype in two of eight donors.

Via MiXCR, TCRdb re-called the reads, giving one row per CDR3 protein. The sample includes fewer than 300,000 distinct CDR3 sequences, around 25% of them seen just once. The source of this sequence is a human donor in good health (CMV status not recorded). Some clones in this sample may be carry-over from other donors' samples. Sequenced material: PBMCs.

CDR3: CSVGAVANTGELFF. The CDR3 coding sequence is TGCAGCGTTGGGGCGGTCGCGAACACCGGGGAGCTGTTTTTT. The chain recombines TRBV29-1 with TRBJ2-2; no reliable D call. The CDR3 consists of 14 residues. The V end was cut by 4 bases, the J end by 0 bases, with 9 bases between. CDR1 is SQVTM, CDR2 ANQGSEA, per germline.